The entry that follows covers one TCR beta chain sequence. These data originate in a study of blood T cell repertoires in COVID-19. Background on the study: Sites across the United States, Italy and Spain contributed samples from acute and convalescent COVID-19.

Some clones are missing from TCRdb's copy, which holds only in-frame ones; the method was immunoSEQ multiplex PCR. The sample has about 87,000 clones; roughly 75% are singletons. The CDR3 is 13 amino acids. Germline loops: CDR1 LGHNA, CDR2 YNFKEQ. Trimming left V 5 bases short and J 4 bases short, with 11 bases between. The clonotype was recovered from a woman in her forties or fifties with acute or convalescent COVID-19. This chain uses TRBV4-2 with TRBJ1-2, with D possibly TRBD1 on 6 matching bases. The sequenced material came from peripheral blood. This chain's CDR3 is CASSSEGGYGYTF. CDR3 DNA sequence: TGTGCCAGCAGCTCAGAAGGGGGCTATGGCTACACCTTC.